A selection of T cell receptor beta chains follows, all from one sample in a study of cytomegalovirus exposure and HLA in healthy donors. Produced via immunoSEQ multiplex PCR; TCRdb's table is partial and in-frame only. Among 150,000 to 200,000 clones, about 88% were seen once, and the ten largest hold roughly 1.7%. Material: PBMCs. All receptors derive from a woman under 30 in good health and CMV-seronegative. CDR3s include the opening cysteine and the closing phenylalanine or tryptophan. A D gene is named only where the DNA matches it firmly. For some rows the clone size is stated as once, few or many, or as a class when expanded; others skip it.

D gene	V gene	J gene	clone size	CDR3 protein	CDR3 DNA
.	TRBV11-2	TRBJ2-3	.	CASSLVGRGTDTQYF	TGTGCCAGCAGCTTAGTGGGCAGGGGCACAGATACGCAGTATTTT
TRBD1	TRBV4-2	TRBJ1-5	.	CASSPQGFEPQHF	TGTGCCAGCAGCCCACAGGGGTTTGAGCCCCAGCATTTT
TRBD2	TRBV18	TRBJ2-7	.	CASSSSGGHVGEQYF	TGTGCCAGCTCAAGTAGCGGGGGGCACGTTGGTGAGCAGTACTTC
TRBD2	TRBV10-1	TRBJ2-3	.	CASSEGSGGDTDTQYF	TGCGCCAGCAGTGAGGGGAGCGGGGGGGACACAGATACGCAGTATTTT
.	TRBV13	TRBJ1-2	.	CASSLQVRQGRVAYGYTF	TGTGCCAGCAGCCTCCAGGTGAGGCAGGGGAGAGTTGCCTATGGCTACACCTTC
.	TRBV2	TRBJ1-2	.	CASSGGPHPDYGYTF	TGTGCCTCCTCGGGGGGTCCTCATCCCGATTATGGCTACACCTTC
TRBD2	TRBV4-1	TRBJ2-2	.	CASSRGLAGGTGELFF	TGCGCCAGCAGCCGGGGACTAGCGGGAGGCACCGGGGAGCTGTTTTTT
.	TRBV2	TRBJ1-3	.	CASRAYGGGLGNTIYF	TGTGCCAGCAGGGCCTACGGGGGGGGCCTCGGAAACACCATATATTTT
TRBD2	TRBV5-1	TRBJ2-3	.	CASSRLTPGGGLVTDTQYF	TGCGCCAGCAGCCGGTTGACACCGGGCGGGGGGTTGGTCACAGATACGCAGTATTTT
TRBD2	TRBV7-2	TRBJ2-2	.	CASSLGLGLAVNTGELFF	TGTGCCAGCAGCTTAGGTTTAGGCCTAGCGGTGAACACCGGGGAGCTGTTTTTT
.	TRBV21-1	TRBJ1-6	.	CASSKGQGARSPLHF	TGTGCCAGCAGCAAGGGACAGGGGGCGAGATCACCCCTCCACTTT
.	TRBV6-5	TRBJ2-3	.	CASTGTDTQYF	TGTGCCAGCACCGGCACAGATACGCAGTATTTT
.	TRBV7-6	TRBJ1-4	.	CASSHRLNEKLFF	TGTGCCAGCTCCCACAGGCTAAATGAAAAACTGTTTTTT
.	TRBV7-6	TRBJ1-6	.	CASGRGSYNSPLHF	TGTGCCAGCGGGAGGGGGTCCTATAATTCACCCCTCCACTTT
.	TRBV2	TRBJ1-5	.	CASSEVTRGNQPQHF	TGTGCCAGCAGTGAAGTTACCAGGGGCAATCAGCCCCAGCATTTT
.	TRBV18	TRBJ2-7	.	CASSPPGRVDEQYF	TGTGCCAGCTCACCACCGGGCAGGGTTGACGAGCAGTACTTC
TRBD1	TRBV27	TRBJ1-2	.	CASGSGTGNYGYTF	TGTGCCAGCGGATCCGGGACAGGGAATTATGGCTACACCTTC
.	TRBV5-4	TRBJ1-2	.	CASSLWGERYTF	TGTGCCAGCAGCTTATGGGGAGAGCGCTACACCTTC
.	TRBV5-4	TRBJ2-1	.	CASSLDQGPHEQFF	TGTGCCAGCAGCTTGGATCAGGGTCCCCATGAGCAGTTCTTC
TRBD2	TRBV2	TRBJ2-7	.	CASRGGTSGKSSYEQYF	TGTGCCAGCAGAGGGGGGACTAGCGGGAAGAGCTCCTACGAGCAGTACTTC
.	TRBV19	TRBJ1-4	few	CASSIDRRTETKLFF	TGTGCCAGTAGTATAGATCGGAGGACCGAAACAAAACTGTTTTTT
.	TRBV7-9	TRBJ2-2	.	CASLGLRDGELFF	TGTGCCAGCTTAGGGCTTCGGGACGGGGAGCTGTTTTTT
TRBD2	TRBV4-1	TRBJ2-1	.	CASSQEGLAAYNEQFF	TGCGCCAGCAGCCAAGAAGGGCTAGCGGCCTACAATGAGCAGTTCTTC
.	TRBV5-6	TRBJ2-3	.	CASSWGLTSTDTQYF	TGTGCCAGCAGCTGGGGACTCACGAGCACAGATACGCAGTATTTT
.	TRBV5-8	TRBJ1-4	.	CASSLGGARLFF	TGTGCCAGCAGCTTGGGTGGGGCGCGCCTGTTTTTT
.	TRBV6-1	TRBJ1-5	few	CASMGQGGNQPQHF	TGTGCCAGTATGGGGCAGGGTGGCAATCAGCCCCAGCATTTT
TRBD2	TRBV9	TRBJ2-2	few	CASSVGLAGSLLNTGELFF	TGTGCCAGCAGCGTAGGGCTAGCGGGGTCACTACTAAACACCGGGGAGCTGTTTTTT